Presented here are 28 T cell receptor beta chains from one specimen sequenced in a study of blood T cell repertoires in COVID-19 (dated by TCRdb to 2018 to 2020). The library was built by means of the immunoSEQ multiplex PCR assay. TCRdb carries this immuneACCESS record with in-frame sequences only. Its versions omit some clonotypes, under half of them owing to an unresolved V gene in the studies checked, with the rest unexplained. The sample profile shows 250,000 to 350,000 clones; approximately 90% of them were found once. Of the sample, approximately 7.2% falls within the top ten clones. The source material was peripheral blood. The origin of the receptors is a woman aged 25 to 45 who had recovered from COVID-19.

This clone was seen just once. V usage is TRBV18 and J usage is TRBJ2-5, with a weak D call TRBD2 (6 bases). Trimming cost V 2 bases and J 7 bases, with 23 bases left between them. CDR1 is KGHSH and CDR2 is LQKENI in the germline V gene. CDR3 size: 17 residues. For the CDR3, the DNA is TGTGCCAGCTCACCAACGGAGGCTAGCGCTCTCGAAGGGACCCAGTACTTC. The encoded protein is CASSPTEASALEGTQYF.

The V gene is TRBV27, the J gene TRBJ1-4; D perhaps matches TRBD1 (5 bases). Germline V gene lookup returns CDR1 MNHEY and CDR2 SMNVEV (reference sequence). V lost 6 bases, J lost 9 bases, and 17 bases lay in between. This CDR3 is built from 14 residues. As DNA, the CDR3 is TGTGCCAGCAGCCCCGGGGGGGTAATGAAAAAACTGTTTTTT. Residues: CASSPGGVMKKLFF.

This chain links TRBV7-9 with TRBJ1-2; the D gene is possibly TRBD1 (5 bases). Germline loops: CDR1 SEHNR, CDR2 FQNEAQ (reference sequence). The V and J ends lost 3 bases and 7 bases respectively, with 15 bases between them. This CDR3 is built from 14 residues. For the CDR3, the DNA is TGTGCCAGCAGCTTTGGACCGGGGGTTAGTGGCTACACCTTC. As protein: CASSFGPGVSGYTF.

This clone was seen a handful of times. This sequence joins TRBV2 and TRBJ1-3; D perhaps matches TRBD1 (6 bases). Trimming shortened V by 6 bases and J by 0 bases, and 21 bases separated the two germline ends. The CDR3 covers 18 residues. CDR1 is SNHLY and CDR2 is FYNNEI in the germline V gene. The CDR3 sequence is CASRPGRWTASSGNTIYF. CDR3 nucleotide sequence: TGTGCCAGCAGGCCCGGTAGGTGGACAGCGAGCTCTGGAAACACCATATATTTT.

This clone was seen a few times. The rearrangement uses TRBV2 and TRBJ1-1; D may be TRBD1 (6 bases). Germline V gives CDR1 SNHLY, CDR2 FYNNEI. CDR3 length: 15 amino acids. The V end lost 5 bases, the J end lost 3 bases, and 16 bases lay between the germline ends. In DNA, the CDR3 is TGTGCCAGCAGTCCCGCGGGGGGCTCGTACACTGAAGCTTTCTTT. It specifies CASSPAGGSYTEAFF. The full variable domain, in which reference TRBV2 and TRBJ1-1 provide the parts outside the CDR3, is EPEVTQTPSHQVTQMGQEVILRCVPISNHLYFYWYRQILGQKVEFLVSFYNNEISEKSEIFDDQFSVERPDGSNFTLKIRSTKLEDSAMYFCASSPAGGSYTEAFFGQGTRLTVV.

The chain carries TRBV5-1 and TRBJ1-6; 7 positions match TRBD1. The V gene's germline CDR1 is SGHRS and CDR2 YFSETQ. J gave up 2 bases and V 7 bases, and 9 bases lay outside the gene matches. The CDR3 is made up of 16 amino acids. Written as DNA, the CDR3 is TGCGCCAGCTCTGACAGGGTTGTGGCCTATAATTCACCCCTCCACTTT. Translation: CASSDRVVAYNSPLHF.

The V and J genes are TRBV9 and TRBJ2-6, with 7 bases aligning to TRBD1. The CDR3 runs to 17 residues. The V gene's germline CDR1 is SGDLS and CDR2 YYNGEE. J lost 2 bases, V lost 3 bases, and 8 bases had no gene match. The CDR3 nucleotides are TGTGCCAGCAGCGAAAGACCGGACAGGACTGGGGCCAACGTCCTGACTTTC. Protein product: CASSERPDRTGANVLTF.

The chain uses TRBV28 and TRBJ2-7; possibly TRBD1 for D (6 bases). Germline loops: CDR1 MDHEN, CDR2 SYDVKM. The CDR3 length is 16 residues. V was clipped by 5 bases and J by 3 bases, with 20 bases between them. CDR3 DNA: TGTGCCAGCAGTCTAAAGCGACCGGGACACCACTACGAGCAGTACTTC. Protein: CASSLKRPGHHYEQYF.

The V and J genes are TRBV18 and TRBJ2-7; 9 nucleotides line up with TRBD1. There are 14 residues in the CDR3. In germline, CDR1 is KGHSH, CDR2 LQKENI. The V gene end was trimmed by 6 bases and the J gene end by 6 bases; junction bases not matched to a gene: 9. The CDR3 reads CASSPTGGSPEQYF. In DNA form, the CDR3 reads TGTGCCAGCTCGCCGACAGGGGGATCTCCCGAGCAGTACTTC. Full variable domain (remainder filled in from reference TRBV18 and TRBJ2-7): NAGVMQNPRHLVRRRGQEARLRCSPMKGHSHVYWYRQLPEEGLKFMVYLQKENIIDESGMPKERFSAEFPKEGPSILRIQQVVRGDSAAYFCASSPTGGSPEQYFGPGTRLTVT.

The chain combines TRBV7-9 with TRBJ2-1; weak D call: TRBD2 (5 bases). The CDR3 extends over 11 amino acids. CDR1 and CDR2 (germline): SEHNR, FQNEAQ (reference sequence). V dropped 4 bases and J dropped 10 bases, with 8 bases sitting between them. CDR3 in amino acids: CASSWTGEQFF. CDR3 bases: TGTGCCAGCAGCTGGACGGGAGAGCAGTTCTTC.

The sample holds a few counts of this clone. The chain recombines TRBV4-2 with TRBJ1-1; no reliable D call. There are 14 residues in the CDR3. Trimming took 0 bases from V and 5 from J, leaving 10 bases between them. Per the germline V gene, CDR1 is LGHNA and CDR2 is YNFKEQ. CDR3 in DNA: TGTGCCAGCAGCCAAGAAGACACGGCGACTGAAGCTTTCTTT. Translated, it gives CASSQEDTATEAFF.

Concerning this clone itself: The identical CDR3 is also encoded by other nucleotide sequences in the sample. The chain combines TRBV6-5 with TRBJ1-1, with D perhaps TRBD1 (6 bases). Germline values: CDR1 MNHEY, CDR2 SVGAGI. The CDR3 contains 11 residues. Trimming cost V 6 bases and J 4 bases, with 6 bases left between them. The CDR3 here is CASRQGTEAFF. The CDR3 nucleotides are TGTGCCAGCAGACAGGGCACTGAAGCTTTCTTT.

The chain is built from TRBV18 and TRBJ1-1; maybe TRBD1 (6 bases). The CDR3 spans 15 residues. The V end was cut by 4 bases, the J end by 1 base, with 13 bases between. Germline CDR1 and CDR2: KGHSH and LQKENI. The CDR3 bases are TGTGCCAGCTCACTCGGGGGGACAACGAACACTGAAGCTTTCTTT. The encoded protein is CASSLGGTTNTEAFF.

The chain uses TRBV28 and TRBJ2-1, with D possibly being TRBD2 (6 bases). V shed 3 bases and J shed 3 bases, with 15 bases lying between them. The CDR3 loop spans 16 amino acids. Germline V CDR1 and CDR2: MDHEN, SYDVKM. The CDR3 DNA reads as TGTGCCAGCAGTTTTGGCGCGGGACGGAGCTACAATGAGCAGTTCTTC. The encoded protein is CASSFGAGRSYNEQFF.

The chain joins TRBV24-1 to TRBJ2-7, with 11 bases fitting TRBD1. V was clipped by 10 bases and J by 5 bases; unmatched bases: 3. Germline values: CDR1 KGHDR, CDR2 SFDVKD. There are 12 residues in the CDR3. CDR3 sequence reads: CATGQGEDEQYF. CDR3 coding DNA: TGTGCCACGGGACAGGGGGAAGACGAGCAGTACTTC.

V usage is TRBV28 and J usage is TRBJ1-1, with 7 bases aligning to TRBD1. Germline V CDR1 and CDR2: MDHEN, SYDVKM. The trim removed 5 bases at V and 1 base at J, leaving 7 bases unmatched. The CDR3 covers 15 residues. CDR3 bases: TGTGCCAGCAGTCCGACAGGGCGTCCGAACACTGAAGCTTTCTTT. Protein sequence: CASSPTGRPNTEAFF.

The rearrangement joins TRBV28 to TRBJ1-5; D is unresolved. Germline-derived CDR1 and CDR2 are MDHEN and SYDVKM. This CDR3 spans 13 amino acids. V lost 9 bases to trimming and J lost 3 bases, with 12 bases between them. Written as DNA, the CDR3 is TGTGCCAGTCGGAGCAGATCCAATCAGCCCCAGCATTTT. As protein: CASRSRSNQPQHF.

This chain joins TRBV5-6 and TRBJ1-5; no firm D call. This CDR3 spans 13 amino acids. V lost 0 bases and J lost 7, with 8 bases in between. Germline lookup yields CDR1 SGHDT and CDR2 YYEEEE. The CDR3 region has the DNA TGTGCCAGCAGCTTGGGTGGTGGCCAGCCCCAGCATTTT. Translation gives CASSLGGGQPQHF.

The chain employs TRBV18 and TRBJ2-4, with TRBD1 as a possible D gene (6 bases). V dropped 8 bases and J dropped 0 bases, with 14 bases sitting between them. The CDR3 length is 15 residues. Germline V CDR1 and CDR2: KGHSH, LQKENI. CDR3 region: CASRPPGVAKNIQYF. CDR3 coding DNA: TGTGCCAGCCGCCCCCCAGGGGTAGCCAAAAACATTCAGTACTTC.

This chain uses TRBV27 with TRBJ1-4; D gene uncertain. CDR1 is MNHEY, CDR2 SMNVEV, per germline (reference sequence). The CDR3 totals 14 residues. V was shortened by 6 bases and J by 4 bases, with 12 bases between the two germline ends. For the CDR3, the DNA is TGTGCCAGCAGCCCCGGGGATAATAATGAAAAACTGTTTTTT. It codes for CASSPGDNNEKLFF. Complete variable domain (other parts from reference TRBV27 and TRBJ1-4): EAQVTQNPRYLITVTGKKLTVTCSQNMNHEYMSWYRQDPGLGLRQIYYSMNVEVTDKGDVPEGYKVSRKEKRNFPLILESPSPNQTSLYFCASSPGDNNEKLFFGSGTQLSVL.

The V gene is TRBV11-3, the J gene TRBJ1-3; D is undetermined. The germline gives CDR1 SGHNT, CDR2 YENEEA. Between the trimmed V and J ends, which lost 1 base and 1 base, there was a span of 5 bases. This CDR3 contains 14 residues. The CDR3 sequence is CASSLGGSGNTIYF. CDR3 bases: TGTGCCAGCAGCTTAGGAGGTTCTGGAAACACCATATATTTT.

V is TRBV7-3 and J is TRBJ1-1, with D hard to call. Deletions cut 5 bases from V and 1 base from J, with 8 bases between. The CDR3 is 13 amino acids. Germline V gene data show CDR1 as SGHTA and CDR2 as FQGTGA. Written as DNA, the CDR3 is TGTGCCAGCAGCGGAAGCGGGAACACTGAAGCTTTCTTT. Its translation: CASSGSGNTEAFF.

This chain links TRBV5-4 with TRBJ2-7; 12 bases line up with TRBD1. V dropped 4 bases and J dropped 6; count of bases not matched to a gene: 2. CDR3 length: 13 residues. Germline CDR1 is SGHNT and CDR2 is YYREEE (reference sequence). The CDR3 DNA sequence: TGTGCCAGCAGCGGGACAGGGGGCCCCGAGCAGTACTTC. Translation: CASSGTGGPEQYF.

The CDR3 loop is CASSPEGTSIYNEQFF. For the CDR3, the DNA is TGTGCCAGCAGCCCAGAGGGGACTAGTATTTACAATGAGCAGTTCTTC. The rearrangement joins TRBV3-1 (or the pseudogene TRBV3-2) to TRBJ2-1; TRBD2 matches at 8 bases. Trimming at V came to 4 bases and at J to 4 bases, leaving 9 bases not matched to a gene. The CDR3 runs to 16 residues. CDR1 LGHDT and CDR2 YNNKEL come from the germline V gene (reference sequence).

The CDR3 loop is CASSRTEMNTEAFF. The CDR3 DNA follows: TGTGCCAGCAGTCGGACAGAAATGAACACTGAAGCTTTCTTT. The chain has TRBV11-1 and TRBJ1-1; D possibly corresponds to TRBD1 (6 bases). CDR3 size: 14 residues. Germline values: CDR1 SGHAT, CDR2 FQDESV (reference sequence). V was cut by 6 bases and J by 0 bases, with 11 bases left in between.

The chain links TRBV7-3 to TRBJ2-7, with D tentatively TRBD1 (5 bases). This CDR3 has 14 residues. V gave up 3 bases and J gave up 1 base, with 10 bases separating them. CDR1 SGHTA and CDR2 FQGTGA come from the germline V gene. CDR3: CASSLQGGSYEQYF. CDR3 in DNA: TGTGCCAGCAGCTTGCAGGGTGGGTCCTACGAGCAGTACTTC.

This clone appeared a few times. The chain uses TRBV7-9 and TRBJ1-6; tentative D call: TRBD1 (5 bases). CDR3 length: 13 residues. In germline, CDR1 is SEHNR, CDR2 FQNEAQ (reference sequence). V shed 5 bases and J shed 11 bases, with 13 bases lying between them. CDR3 nucleotides: TGTGCCAGCAGCCCGAGACAGATCGCACCCCTCCACTTT. Translating it yields CASSPRQIAPLHF.

This clone came up a few times. CDR3 residues: CASSFGGGVNTEAFF. As DNA, the CDR3 is TGTGCCAGCAGCTTTGGAGGTGGAGTGAACACTGAAGCTTTCTTT. The chain couples TRBV7-9 to TRBJ1-1, with unresolved D. This CDR3 spans 15 amino acids. V lost 3 bases and J lost 0, with 11 bases in between. The germline V gene has CDR1 SEHNR and CDR2 FQNEAQ (reference sequence).